These 28 T cell receptor beta chains originate from one sample sequenced in a study of CD8+CD57+ T cells in acquired aplastic anemia. The use of genomic DNA as template underpinned the TCR beta VDJ and CDR3 profiling. One entry per CDR3 protein, called by TCRdb with MiXCR from the reads. This table has fewer than 250,000 distinct CDR3 sequences, 40% to 50% appearing once. Patients who underwent sequencing had shown CD8+CD57+ cell expansion by flow cytometry. Sequenced input: sorted CD4+, CD8+, or CD8+CD57+ T cells (not recorded which) from PBMCs. The receptors come from a human donor with aplastic anemia.

This clonotype was seen repeatedly, ten times or more. V is TRBV5-1 and J is TRBJ2-7; D could derive from TRBD1 or TRBD2 (5 bases each). This CDR3 comprises 15 residues. Trimming removed 4 bases from V and 0 bases from J, with 14 bases in between. Germline V gene data show CDR1 as SGHRS and CDR2 as YFSETQ. Here the CDR3 DNA reads TGCGCCAGCAGCATACAGGACGGACTCTCCTACGAGCAGTACTTC. This sequence encodes CASSIQDGLSYEQYF.

The V gene is TRBV7-9, the J gene TRBJ2-1; 10 nucleotides line up with TRBD2. The CDR3 is made up of 13 amino acids. V was clipped by 4 bases and J by 9 bases; unmatched bases: 3. In germline, CDR1 is SEHNR, CDR2 FQNEAQ (reference sequence). This CDR3 reads CASSSSGGGEQFF. CDR3 coding DNA: TGTGCCAGCAGCTCAAGCGGGGGGGGTGAGCAGTTCTTC.

The CDR3: CASSSGTGALEAFF. The CDR3 DNA sequence: TGTGCCAGCAGTTCGGGGACAGGGGCGCTCGAAGCTTTCTTT. The chain combines TRBV27 with TRBJ1-1; 10 positions match TRBD1. The V segment lost 4 bases and the J segment 8 bases; nucleotides outside the gene matches: 7. This CDR3 has 14 residues. Germline CDR1 is MNHEY and CDR2 is SMNVEV (reference sequence).

The chain joins TRBV4-3 to TRBJ1-2; TRBD1 agrees at 7 bases. The germline gives CDR1 LGHNA, CDR2 YSLEER. V shed 0 bases, J shed 4 bases, and the junction held 5 bases outside the gene matches. The CDR3 has 15 amino acids. In DNA form, the CDR3 reads TGCGCCAGCAGCCAAGAAGCAGGGGGTAGCTATGGCTACACCTTC. Protein sequence: CASSQEAGGSYGYTF.

This chain links TRBV25-1 with TRBJ1-2; 7 positions agree with TRBD1. The CDR3 runs 14 residues. Germline CDR1 reads MGHDK; CDR2 reads SYGVNS. V dropped 9 bases and J dropped 2; count of bases not matched to a gene: 9. The CDR3 DNA reads as TGTGCCAGTAGTAACTCACAGGGGAACTATGGCTACACCTTC. It specifies CASSNSQGNYGYTF.

This clonotype was picked up a small number of times. This chain joins TRBV27 and TRBJ1-1; possibly TRBD1 for D (5 bases). V lost 3 bases and J lost 5, with 13 bases in between. The length of the CDR3 is 14 residues. CDR1 is MNHEY and CDR2 is SMNVEV in the germline V gene (reference sequence). Here the CDR3 reads CASSFRGEWTEAFF. The CDR3 DNA sequence: TGTGCCAGCAGTTTCCGAGGGGAATGGACTGAAGCTTTCTTT.

This chain links TRBV10-2 with TRBJ2-5; no firm D call. The CDR3 has 12 amino acids. Trimming removed 5 bases at V and 5 bases at J, with 9 bases between. CDR1 and CDR2 from the germline V gene are WSHSY and SAAADI. CDR3 coding DNA: TGCGCCAGCAGTCGTAGGGTTGAGACCCAGTACTTC. Amino acids: CASSRRVETQYF.

This clonotype was observed once. At one boundary the junction diverges from the germline segment, which might be a read error. This chain uses TRBV20-1 with TRBJ1-1, with D unclear. The CDR3 sequence is 16 residues long. Germline values: CDR1 DFQATT, CDR2 SNEGSKA (reference sequence). CDR3 protein: CSARDPLAGDNNEAFF. The CDR3 DNA reads as TGCAGTGCTAGAGATCCCCTAGCGGGAGACAACAATGAAGCTTTCTTT.

This clonotype was detected ten times or more. V gene TRBV20-1 combines with J gene TRBJ1-1; no clear D gene. This CDR3 has 9 residues. Germline CDR1 DFQATT, CDR2 SNEGSKA (reference sequence). The V end was cut by 3 bases, the J end by 11 bases, with 7 bases between. The chain's CDR3 is CSAREGAFF. For the CDR3, the DNA is TGCAGTGCTAGGGAAGGCGCTTTCTTT.

The chain uses TRBV10-3 and TRBJ2-1, with 8 bases aligning to TRBD1. After removal of 0 bases from V and 4 bases from J, the junction contained 8 bases not matched to a gene. CDR3 size: 17 residues. CDR1 is ENHRY and CDR2 is SYGVKD in the germline V gene. CDR3 sequence reads: CAISESNRGSLYNEQFF. CDR3 sequence (DNA): TGTGCCATCAGTGAGTCTAACAGGGGGTCCCTTTACAATGAGCAGTTCTTC.

This clonotype was seen once. Here the CDR3 omits its conserved ending phenylalanine or tryptophan, so a read error is the likely source. The DNA is omitted, as the CDR3 cannot be located on it reliably, and the CDR3 follows TCRdb's listing. The chain carries TRBV11-3 and TRBJ2-7; the table calls TRBD1, which could not be checked here. 8 amino acids form the CDR3, both terminal residues included. The V gene's germline CDR1 is SGHNT and CDR2 YENEEA. CDR3 sequence reads: CASSSPGT.

This CDR3 reads CASSGWDRAAYNEQFF. CDR3 coding DNA: TGTGCCAGCAGTGGATGGGACAGGGCCGCCTACAATGAGCAGTTCTTC. This sequence joins TRBV27 and TRBJ2-1, with 9 bases identical to TRBD1. After removal of 5 bases from V and 2 bases from J, the junction contained 7 bases not matched to a gene. The CDR3 sequence is 16 residues long. Germline lookup yields CDR1 MNHEY and CDR2 SMNVEV (reference sequence).

V usage is TRBV7-9 and J usage is TRBJ2-3; TRBD2 aligns across 12 bases. This CDR3 is 16 amino acids long. The V segment lost 5 bases and the J segment 4 bases; nucleotides outside the gene matches: 7. CDR1 and CDR2 from the germline V gene are SEHNR and FQNEAQ (reference sequence). The CDR3 nucleotides are TGTGCCAGCAGCACCAGACTAGCGGGAGCTGCAGATACGCAGTATTTT. Translating gives CASSTRLAGAADTQYF.

This clonotype was observed once. The rearrangement joins TRBV20-1 to TRBJ2-5; D gene uncertain. V shed 6 bases and J shed 5 bases, with 16 bases lying between them. The CDR3 spans 13 residues. The germline gives CDR1 DFQATT, CDR2 SNEGSKA (reference sequence). The CDR3, as DNA: TGCAGTGCCCCCTCTGGGCGGTGGGAGACCCAGTACTTC. Amino acid sequence: CSAPSGRWETQYF.

Ten or more counts support this clonotype. The V gene is TRBV7-9, the J gene TRBJ1-4, with a possible D match to TRBD1 (5 bases). The CDR3 consists of 14 residues. Per germline, CDR1 SEHNR and CDR2 FQNEAQ (reference sequence). V was pared by 5 bases and J by 6 bases, with 13 bases between. CDR3 amino acids: CASSTPGFDEKLFF. CDR3 in DNA: TGTGCCAGCAGCACTCCAGGGTTTGATGAAAAACTGTTTTTT. The full variable domain, with the rest looked up from reference TRBV7-9 and TRBJ1-4, is DTGVSQNPRHKITKRGQNVTFRCDPISEHNRLYWYRQTLGQGPEFLTYFQNEAQLEKSRLLSDRFSAERPKGSFSTLEIQRTEQGDSAMYLCASSTPGFDEKLFFGSGTQLSVL.

This clonotype was found once. This may stem from a read error, because a much larger clone lies one nucleotide away. V is TRBV7-9 and J is TRBJ2-7, with TRBD2 matching 11 bases. The CDR3 is made up of 16 amino acids. The germline CDR1 and CDR2 sequences are SEHNR and FQNEAQ (reference sequence). The CDR3 DNA follows: TGCGCCAACAGCCAGGACCGGACTAGCGGGTCCTACGAGCAGTACTTC. Translated, it gives CANSQDRTSGSYEQYF.

This clonotype has more than one count but fewer than ten. The chain combines TRBV20-1 with TRBJ1-6, with 9 bases matching TRBD1. The CDR3 is 14 residues long. V dropped 6 bases and J dropped 10; count of bases not matched to a gene: 10. The germline V gene encodes CDR1 DFQATT and CDR2 SNEGSKA (reference sequence). CDR3 nucleotide sequence: TGCAGTGCCCGGGGACAGGGCAGCGACTCACCCCTCCACTTT. Its protein is CSARGQGSDSPLHF.

As to this clonotype: A much larger clonotype is one base distant, so this may be a read error. This chain uses TRBV19 with TRBJ1-2; no clear D. The CDR3 is made up of 20 amino acids. With 4 bases removed from V and 4 bases from J, the gap between germline ends came to 31 bases. Looked up from germline, CDR1 is LNHDA and CDR2 is SQIVND (reference sequence). The DNA for the CDR3 is TGTGCCAGTAGTAAAGCCCCGCCACACACATGGGGAGGTTCTAGCTATGGCTACACCTTC. This codes for CASSKAPPHTWGGSSYGYTF.

The CDR3 sequence is CASTPGGTEAFF. In DNA, the CDR3 is TGTGCCAGCACCCCAGGGGGCACTGAAGCTTTCTTT. The rearrangement joins TRBV6-5 to TRBJ1-1; the match to TRBD1 covers 7 bases. With 7 bases clipped from V and 4 bases from J, the junction kept 3 bases outside the gene matches. CDR1 and CDR2 from the germline V gene are MNHEY and SVGAGI. The CDR3 loop spans 12 amino acids.

This clonotype was seen repeatedly, ten times or more. The chain combines TRBV9 with TRBJ2-1; no reliable D call. In germline, CDR1 is SGDLS, CDR2 YYNGEE. The CDR3 is 13 residues long. Trimming took off 4 bases at V and 8 bases at J, with 13 bases between the two ends. CDR3 sequence reads: CASSPGRFHEQFF. CDR3 bases: TGTGCCAGCAGCCCCGGTCGTTTCCATGAGCAGTTCTTC. The full variable domain, its missing parts supplied by reference TRBV9 and TRBJ2-1, is DSGVTQTPKHLITATGQRVTLRCSPRSGDLSVYWYQQSLDQGLQFLIQYYNGEERAKGNILERFSAQQFPDLHSELNLSSLELGDSALYFCASSPGRFHEQFFGPGTRLTVL.

To note about this clonotype: Germline and junction disagree at one end, which may indicate a read error. The chain combines TRBV12-5 with TRBJ1-1, with D possibly TRBD1 on 6 matching bases. This CDR3 contains 15 residues. CDR1 is LGHNT and CDR2 is FRNRAP in the germline V gene. CDR3 bases: TGTGCTAGTGGTCGTGGCGGACAGTTGAACACTGAGGCTTTCTTT. As protein: CASGRGGQLNTEAFF.

The chain carries TRBV3-1 and TRBJ2-2; D may be TRBD1 (5 bases). Trimming removed 6 bases from V and 3 bases from J, with 14 bases in between. Germline V gene sequence: CDR1 LGHDT, CDR2 YNNKEL (reference sequence). This CDR3 has 15 amino acids. In DNA form, the CDR3 reads TGTGCCAGCAGACCCCGGACACGCTACACCGGGGAGCTGTTTTTT. The encoded protein is CASRPRTRYTGELFF.

This clonotype came up a few times. The rearrangement links TRBV27 to TRBJ1-5; no definite D call. With 9 bases removed from V and 3 bases from J, the gap between germline ends came to 12 bases. The CDR3 is 13 amino acids. Germline loops: CDR1 MNHEY, CDR2 SMNVEV (reference sequence). The CDR3 DNA reads as TGTGCCAGTCAGGACGGGGACAATCAGCCCCAGCATTTT. Its translation is CASQDGDNQPQHF.

This clonotype was counted a single time. Here the CDR3 reads CASRTGGAGNTEAFF. Here the CDR3 DNA reads TGTGCCAGCAGGACAGGGGGCGCAGGGAACACTGAAGCTTTCTTT. V usage is TRBV7-8 and J usage is TRBJ1-1; 10 bases fit TRBD1. After removal of 6 bases from V and 1 base from J, the junction contained 5 bases not matched to a gene. This CDR3 contains 15 residues. Per germline, CDR1 SGHVS and CDR2 FQNEAQ.

J is TRBJ1-5 and V is TRBV12-3 or TRBV12-4; D unclear. The CDR3 loop spans 15 amino acids. Trimming removed 7 bases from V and 0 bases from J, with 13 bases in between. CDR3 nucleotides: TGTGCCAGCAACATCGAGGTTTATAGCAATCAGCCCCAGCATTTT. It translates to CASNIEVYSNQPQHF.

This chain connects TRBV15 to TRBJ2-1; TRBD2 matches at 7 bases. Germline V gives CDR1 LNHNV, CDR2 YYDKDF (reference sequence). The CDR3 is 15 amino acids. V was clipped by 1 base and J by 7 bases; unmatched bases: 7. The DNA for the CDR3 is TGTGCCACCAGCAGAGGGGGAGGGGCTTATAATGAGCAGTTCTTC. Amino acids: CATSRGGGAYNEQFF.

The chain links TRBV10-3 to TRBJ2-2; 10 bases agree with TRBD1. CDR3 length: 15 amino acids. The germline gives CDR1 ENHRY, CDR2 SYGVKD. The V segment lost 10 bases and the J segment 6 bases; nucleotides outside the gene matches: 11. The CDR3 spells CATVGQGVDSGELFF. CDR3 DNA: TGTGCCACCGTCGGACAGGGGGTGGACTCCGGGGAGCTGTTTTTT.

The table lists this clonotype with a few counts. The CDR3 DNA follows: TGTGCCAGCAGCCCCATGGGGGAGATGTACCAAGAGACCCAGTACTTC. Amino acid sequence: CASSPMGEMYQETQYF. J is TRBJ2-5 and V is TRBV6-2 or TRBV6-3; perhaps D is TRBD1 or TRBD2 (5 bases each). V gave up 6 bases and J gave up 0 bases, with 17 bases separating them. CDR1 is MNHEY, CDR2 SVGEGT, per germline. This CDR3 is built from 16 residues.